Listed here are 4 T cell receptor beta chains from one sample, sequenced in a study of shared clonotypes between healthy human individuals. Repertoires were generated with immunoSEQ multiplex PCR, while TCRdb's copy carries only in-frame clones and drops some. The sample gives over 2 million clones, 80% to 95% of which show up once; 0.3% to 0.45% is in the top ten. The sequencing sample was made of naive CD4+ T cells from PBMCs. This sample's subset: CD45RA+ positively selected. These TCRs come from a man younger than 35 in good health. Some clones in this sample may be carry-over from other donors' samples.

This clone was seen only a few times. The gene calls are TRBV27 and TRBJ1-1; tentative D call: TRBD1 (6 bases). The CDR3 contains 15 residues. Germline CDR1 MNHEY, CDR2 SMNVEV (reference sequence). Trimming took off 5 bases at V and 5 bases at J, with 18 bases between the two ends. The CDR3 spells CASSPGWGRGTEAFF. In nucleotides, the CDR3 is TGTGCCAGCAGTCCCGGTTGGGGGCGCGGGACTGAAGCTTTCTTT.

The genes are TRBV5-1 and TRBJ1-3, with a tentative D call TRBD1 (6 bases). Between the trimmed V and J ends, which lost 0 bases and 4 bases, there was a span of 11 bases. The CDR3 spans 15 residues. CDR1 SGHRS and CDR2 YFSETQ come from the germline V gene. The CDR3 nucleotides are TGCGCCAGCAGCTTGGACAGGGCAGGAGGAAACACCATATATTTT. Its translation is CASSLDRAGGNTIYF.

This clone was detected only once. The chain recombines TRBV27 with TRBJ1-2; D is unclear. V was pared by 5 bases and J by 8 bases, with 21 bases between. The CDR3 sequence is 15 residues long. Germline loops: CDR1 MNHEY, CDR2 SMNVEV (reference sequence). In DNA form, the CDR3 reads TGTGCCAGCAGTAAAACAAATAACCTGCCCGGCGGCTACACCTTC. This encodes CASSKTNNLPGGYTF.

The genes are TRBV7-8 and TRBJ2-4; TRBD2 aligns across 12 bases. CDR1 is SGHVS and CDR2 is FQNEAQ in the germline V gene. This CDR3 comprises 14 residues. Unmatched junction bases numbered 8, after V lost 6 bases and J lost 11 bases. DNA of the CDR3: TGTGCCAGCAGGAAGACTAGCGGGAGTGTGGTTCAGTACTTC. Amino acid sequence: CASRKTSGSVVQYF.